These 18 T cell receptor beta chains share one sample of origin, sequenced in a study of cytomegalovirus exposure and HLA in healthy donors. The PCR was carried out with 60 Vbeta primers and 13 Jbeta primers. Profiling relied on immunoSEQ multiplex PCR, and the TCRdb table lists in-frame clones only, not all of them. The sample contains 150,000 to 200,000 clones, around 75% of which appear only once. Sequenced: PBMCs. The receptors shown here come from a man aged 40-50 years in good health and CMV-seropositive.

The CDR3 here is CASRTGANYEQYF. The CDR3 nucleotides are TGCGCCAGCAGGACAGGGGCCAACTACGAGCAGTACTTC. This chain links TRBV4-3 with TRBJ2-7, with 8 positions matching TRBD1. The CDR3 extends over 13 amino acids. Germline CDR1 and CDR2: LGHNA and YSLEER. With V trimmed by 6 bases and J by 3 bases, 4 bases remained unmatched.

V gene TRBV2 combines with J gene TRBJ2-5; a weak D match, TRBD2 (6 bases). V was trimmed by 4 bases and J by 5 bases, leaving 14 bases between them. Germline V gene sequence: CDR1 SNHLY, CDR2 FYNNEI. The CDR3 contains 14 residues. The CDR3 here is CASSVGLLRETQYF. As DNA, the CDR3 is TGTGCCAGCAGTGTGGGACTGCTTCGGGAGACCCAGTACTTC.

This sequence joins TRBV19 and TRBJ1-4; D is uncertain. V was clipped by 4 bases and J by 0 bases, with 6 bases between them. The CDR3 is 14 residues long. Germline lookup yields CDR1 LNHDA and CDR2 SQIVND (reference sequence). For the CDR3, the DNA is TGTGCCAGTAGTACTTCTGCAACTAATGAAAAACTGTTTTTT. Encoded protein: CASSTSATNEKLFF.

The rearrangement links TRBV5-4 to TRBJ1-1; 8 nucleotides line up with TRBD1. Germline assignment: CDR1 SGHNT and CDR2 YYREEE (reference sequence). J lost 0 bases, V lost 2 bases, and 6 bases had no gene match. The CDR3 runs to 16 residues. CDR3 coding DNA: TGTGCCAGCAGCTTTCCCCCGACAGGGGTGAACACTGAAGCTTTCTTT. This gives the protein CASSFPPTGVNTEAFF.

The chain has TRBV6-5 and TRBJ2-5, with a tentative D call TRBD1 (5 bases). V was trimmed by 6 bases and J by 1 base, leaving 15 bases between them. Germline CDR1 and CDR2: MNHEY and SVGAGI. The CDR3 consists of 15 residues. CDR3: CASRATGLLQETQYF. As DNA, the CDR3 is TGTGCCAGCAGGGCTACAGGATTACTCCAAGAGACCCAGTACTTC.

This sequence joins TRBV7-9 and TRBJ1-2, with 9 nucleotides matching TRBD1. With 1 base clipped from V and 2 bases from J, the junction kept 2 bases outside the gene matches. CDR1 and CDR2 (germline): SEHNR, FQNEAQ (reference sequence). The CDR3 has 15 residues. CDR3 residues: CASSLGTGENYGYTF. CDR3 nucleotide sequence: TGTGCCAGCAGCTTAGGGACAGGGGAGAACTATGGCTACACCTTC.

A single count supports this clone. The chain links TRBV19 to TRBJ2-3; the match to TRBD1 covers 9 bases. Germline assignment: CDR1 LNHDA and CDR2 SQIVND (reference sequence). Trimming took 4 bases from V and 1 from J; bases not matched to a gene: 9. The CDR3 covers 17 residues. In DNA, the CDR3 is TGTGCCAGTAGTACCCACAGGGGGCTGCGAGGCACAGATACGCAGTATTTT. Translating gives CASSTHRGLRGTDTQYF.

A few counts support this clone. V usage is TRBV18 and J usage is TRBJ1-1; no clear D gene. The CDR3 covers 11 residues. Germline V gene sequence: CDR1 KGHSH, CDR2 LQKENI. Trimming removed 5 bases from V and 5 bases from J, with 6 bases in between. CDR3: CASSAETEAFF. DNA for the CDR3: TGTGCCAGCTCAGCGGAAACTGAAGCTTTCTTT.

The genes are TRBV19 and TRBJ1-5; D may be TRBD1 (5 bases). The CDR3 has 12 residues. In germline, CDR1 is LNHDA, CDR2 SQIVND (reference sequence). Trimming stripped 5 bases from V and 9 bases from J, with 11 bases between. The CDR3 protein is CASSGGVWPQHF. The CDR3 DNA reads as TGTGCCAGTAGTGGGGGGGTTTGGCCCCAGCATTTT.

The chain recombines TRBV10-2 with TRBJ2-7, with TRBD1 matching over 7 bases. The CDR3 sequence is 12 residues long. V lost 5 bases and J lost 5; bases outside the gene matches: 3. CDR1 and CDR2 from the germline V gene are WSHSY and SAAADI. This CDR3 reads CASSTGVHEQYF. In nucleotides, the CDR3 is TGCGCCAGCAGTACAGGGGTCCACGAGCAGTACTTC.

The CDR3 region has the DNA TGTGCCAGCAGTTCGCCTAGCGGGGGAGTGGCCGGGGAGCTGTTTTTT. Translated, it gives CASSSPSGGVAGELFF. The J gene is TRBJ2-2, the V gene TRBV27, with 10 bases matching TRBD2. The CDR3 is 16 residues long. V lost 4 bases, J lost 6 bases, and 8 bases stayed unmatched. CDR1 is MNHEY, CDR2 SMNVEV, per germline (reference sequence).

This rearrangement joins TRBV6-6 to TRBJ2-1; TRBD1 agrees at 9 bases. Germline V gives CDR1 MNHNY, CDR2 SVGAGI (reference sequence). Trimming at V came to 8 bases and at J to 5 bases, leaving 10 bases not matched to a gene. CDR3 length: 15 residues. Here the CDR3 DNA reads TGTGCCAGCCGTCGGGGGACAGGGAGCGACAATGAGCAGTTCTTC. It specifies CASRRGTGSDNEQFF.

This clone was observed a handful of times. CDR3 coding DNA: TGTGCCAGCAGCCAAGATCTGGCGGGGAAACTGTTTTTT. It yields the protein CASSQDLAGKLFF. The V call is TRBV14, the J call TRBJ1-4; D call uncertain. The CDR3 totals 13 residues. Germline V gene lookup returns CDR1 SGHDN and CDR2 FVKESK. Trimming cost V 0 bases and J 11 bases, with 10 bases left between them.

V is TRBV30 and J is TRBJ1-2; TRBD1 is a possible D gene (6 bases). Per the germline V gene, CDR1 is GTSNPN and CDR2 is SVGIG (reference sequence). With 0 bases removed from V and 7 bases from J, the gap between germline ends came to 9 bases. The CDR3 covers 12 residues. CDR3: CAWSVQGGGYTF. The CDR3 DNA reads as TGTGCCTGGAGTGTACAGGGTGGTGGCTACACCTTC.

The CDR3 region has the DNA TGTGCCAGCAGCCGACAGGGGTCAGGAGAGCTGTTTTTT. Its translation is CASSRQGSGELFF. V usage is TRBV7-2 and J usage is TRBJ2-2; 8 positions agree with TRBD1. Germline values: CDR1 SGHTA, CDR2 FQGNSA. The CDR3 is 13 residues long. The J segment lost 11 bases and the V segment lost 5 bases, leaving 7 bases of the junction unmatched.

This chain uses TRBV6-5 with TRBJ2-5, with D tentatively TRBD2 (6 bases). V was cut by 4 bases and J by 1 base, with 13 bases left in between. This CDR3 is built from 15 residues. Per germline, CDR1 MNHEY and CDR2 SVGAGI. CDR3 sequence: CASSSSVGVQETQYF. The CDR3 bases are TGTGCCAGCAGTTCTAGCGTGGGGGTCCAAGAGACCCAGTACTTC.

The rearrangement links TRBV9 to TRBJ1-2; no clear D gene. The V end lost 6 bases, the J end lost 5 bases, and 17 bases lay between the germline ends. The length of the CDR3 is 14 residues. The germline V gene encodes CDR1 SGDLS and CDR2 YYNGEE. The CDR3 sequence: CASTLREGGYGYTF. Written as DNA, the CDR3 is TGTGCCAGCACCCTAAGGGAGGGAGGGTATGGCTACACCTTC.

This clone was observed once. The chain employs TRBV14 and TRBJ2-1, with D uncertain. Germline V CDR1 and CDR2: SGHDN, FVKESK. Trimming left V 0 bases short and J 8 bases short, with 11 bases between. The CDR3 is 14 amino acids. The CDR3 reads CASSQDAAGDEQFF. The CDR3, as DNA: TGTGCCAGCAGCCAAGATGCGGCCGGCGATGAGCAGTTCTTC.